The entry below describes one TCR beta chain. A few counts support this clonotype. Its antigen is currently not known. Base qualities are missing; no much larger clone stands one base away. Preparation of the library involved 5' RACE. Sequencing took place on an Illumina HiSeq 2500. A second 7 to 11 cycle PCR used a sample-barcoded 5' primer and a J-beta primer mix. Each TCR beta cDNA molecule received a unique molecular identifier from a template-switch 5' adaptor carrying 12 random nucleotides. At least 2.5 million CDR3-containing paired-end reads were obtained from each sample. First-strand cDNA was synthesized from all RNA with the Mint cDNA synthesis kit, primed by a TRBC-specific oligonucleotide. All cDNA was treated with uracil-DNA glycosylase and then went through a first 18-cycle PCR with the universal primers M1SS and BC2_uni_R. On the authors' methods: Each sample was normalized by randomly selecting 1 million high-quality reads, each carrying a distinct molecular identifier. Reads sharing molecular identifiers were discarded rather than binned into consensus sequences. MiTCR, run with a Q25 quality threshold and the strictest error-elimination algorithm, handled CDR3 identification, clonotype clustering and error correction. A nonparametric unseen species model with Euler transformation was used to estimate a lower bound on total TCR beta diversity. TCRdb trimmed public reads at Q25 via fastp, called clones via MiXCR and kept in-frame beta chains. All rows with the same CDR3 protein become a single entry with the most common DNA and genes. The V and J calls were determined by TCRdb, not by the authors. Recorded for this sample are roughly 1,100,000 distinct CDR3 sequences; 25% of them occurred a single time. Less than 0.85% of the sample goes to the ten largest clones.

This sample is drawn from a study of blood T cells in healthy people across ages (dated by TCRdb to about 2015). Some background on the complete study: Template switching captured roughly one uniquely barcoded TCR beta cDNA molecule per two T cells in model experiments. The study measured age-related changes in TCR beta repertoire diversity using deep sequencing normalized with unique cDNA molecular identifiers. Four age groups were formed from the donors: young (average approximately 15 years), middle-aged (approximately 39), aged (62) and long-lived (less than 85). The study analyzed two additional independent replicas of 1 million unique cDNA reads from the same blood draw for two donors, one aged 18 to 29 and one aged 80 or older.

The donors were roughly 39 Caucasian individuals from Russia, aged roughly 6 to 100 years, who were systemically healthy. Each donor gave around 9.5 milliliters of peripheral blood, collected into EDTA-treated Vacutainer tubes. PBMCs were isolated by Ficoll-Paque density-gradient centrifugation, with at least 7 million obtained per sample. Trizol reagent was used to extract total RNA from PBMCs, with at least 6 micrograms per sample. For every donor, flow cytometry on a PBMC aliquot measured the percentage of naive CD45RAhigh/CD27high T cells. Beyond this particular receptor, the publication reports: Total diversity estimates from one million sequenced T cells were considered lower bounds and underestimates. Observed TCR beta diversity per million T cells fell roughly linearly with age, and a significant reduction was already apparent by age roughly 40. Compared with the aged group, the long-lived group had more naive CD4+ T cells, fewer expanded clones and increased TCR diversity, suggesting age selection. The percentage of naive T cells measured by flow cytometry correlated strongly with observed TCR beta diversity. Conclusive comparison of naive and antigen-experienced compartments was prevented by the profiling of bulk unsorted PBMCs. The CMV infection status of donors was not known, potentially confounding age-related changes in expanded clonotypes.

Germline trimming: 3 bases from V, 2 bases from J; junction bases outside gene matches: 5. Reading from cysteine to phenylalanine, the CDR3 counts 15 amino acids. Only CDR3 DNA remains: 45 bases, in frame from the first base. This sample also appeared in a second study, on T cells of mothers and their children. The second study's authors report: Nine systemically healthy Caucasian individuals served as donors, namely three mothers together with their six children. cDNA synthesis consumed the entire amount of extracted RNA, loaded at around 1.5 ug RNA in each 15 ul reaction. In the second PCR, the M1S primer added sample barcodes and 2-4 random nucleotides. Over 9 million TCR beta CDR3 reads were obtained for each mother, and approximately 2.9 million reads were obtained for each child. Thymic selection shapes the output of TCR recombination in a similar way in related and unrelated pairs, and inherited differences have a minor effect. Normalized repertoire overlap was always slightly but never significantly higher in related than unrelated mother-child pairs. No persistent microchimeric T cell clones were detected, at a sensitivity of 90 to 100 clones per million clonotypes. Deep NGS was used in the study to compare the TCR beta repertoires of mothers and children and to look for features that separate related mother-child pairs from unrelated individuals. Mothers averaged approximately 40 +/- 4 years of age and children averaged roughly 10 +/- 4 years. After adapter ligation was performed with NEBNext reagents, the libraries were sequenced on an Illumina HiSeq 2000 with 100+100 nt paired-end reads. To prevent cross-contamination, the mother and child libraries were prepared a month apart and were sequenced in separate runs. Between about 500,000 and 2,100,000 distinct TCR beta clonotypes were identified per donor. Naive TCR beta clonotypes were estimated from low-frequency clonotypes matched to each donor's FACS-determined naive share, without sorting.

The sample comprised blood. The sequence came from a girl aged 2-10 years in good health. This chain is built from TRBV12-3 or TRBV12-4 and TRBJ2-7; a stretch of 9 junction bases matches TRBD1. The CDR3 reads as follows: CASSFLGQGTYEQYF. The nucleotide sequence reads TGTGCCAGCAGTTTTCTGGGACAGGGTACCTACGAGCAGTACTTC.